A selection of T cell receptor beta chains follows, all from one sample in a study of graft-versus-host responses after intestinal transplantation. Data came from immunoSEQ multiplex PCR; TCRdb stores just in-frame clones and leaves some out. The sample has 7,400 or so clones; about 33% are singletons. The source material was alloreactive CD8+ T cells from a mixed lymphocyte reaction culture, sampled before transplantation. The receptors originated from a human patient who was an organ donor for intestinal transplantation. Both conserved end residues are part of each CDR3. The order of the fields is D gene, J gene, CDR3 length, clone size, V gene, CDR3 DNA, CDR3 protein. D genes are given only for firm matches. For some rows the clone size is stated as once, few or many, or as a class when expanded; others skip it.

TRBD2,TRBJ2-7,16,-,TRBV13,TGTGCCAGCAGCTCAGGTGCTAGCGGGAACTCCTACGAGCAGTACTTC,CASSSGASGNSYEQYF
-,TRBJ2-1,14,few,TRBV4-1,TGCGCCAGCAGCCAAGGAGACTCGTCGAATGAGCAGTTCTTC,CASSQGDSSNEQFF
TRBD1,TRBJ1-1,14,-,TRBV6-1,TGTGCCAGCAGCGTGGGACAGGGGGGAACTGAAGCTTTCTTT,CASSVGQGGTEAFF
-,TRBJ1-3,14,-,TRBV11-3,TGTGCCAGCACCCCGGACAGTTGGGGTAACACCATATATTTT,CASTPDSWGNTIYF
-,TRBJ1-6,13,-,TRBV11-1,TGTGCCAGCAGCTTATCGACATACACACCCCTCCACTTT,CASSLSTYTPLHF
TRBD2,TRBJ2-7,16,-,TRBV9,TGTGCCAGCAGCGTAGGTCTGAGCGGGAGGGCCAACGAGCAGTACTTC,CASSVGLSGRANEQYF
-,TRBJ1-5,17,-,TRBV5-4,TGTGCCAGCCCCTATTGGTTTCGGCGACAGAACAATCAGCCCCAGCATTTT,CASPYWFRRQNNQPQHF
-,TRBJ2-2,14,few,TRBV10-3,TGTGCCATCAGCATCCTATCGAACACCGGGGAGCTGTTTTTT,CAISILSNTGELFF
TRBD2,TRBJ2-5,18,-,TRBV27,TGTGCCAGCACCCACTGTCGATCGGGGCGGGGGGGCACAGAGACCCAGTACTTC,CASTHCRSGRGGTETQYF
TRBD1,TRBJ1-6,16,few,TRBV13,TGTGCCAGCAGCTCGAGGGGACAGGGGGCTTTTTCACCCCTCCACTTT,CASSSRGQGAFSPLHF
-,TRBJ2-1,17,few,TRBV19,TGTGCCACCGCATGGCGACTGACGGGAGTGACCTACAATGAGCAGTTCTTC,CATAWRLTGVTYNEQFF
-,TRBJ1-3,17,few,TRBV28,TGTGCCAGCAGCTTACACATAAACCCAAACTCTGGAAACACCATATATTTT,CASSLHINPNSGNTIYF
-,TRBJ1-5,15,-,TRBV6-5,TGTGCCAGCAGTGGGGTAGGGGGACAAGATCAGCCCCAGCATTTT,CASSGVGGQDQPQHF
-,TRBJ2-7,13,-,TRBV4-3,TGCGCCAGCAGCCAAGATCCTTACTACGAGCAGTACTTC,CASSQDPYYEQYF
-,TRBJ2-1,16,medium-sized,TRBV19,TGTGCCAGTAGTCTGGCTCGGGCAGGGGCGGGTAATGAGCAGTTCTTC,CASSLARAGAGNEQFF
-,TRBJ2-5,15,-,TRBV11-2,TGTGCCAGCAGCCTGCAGGGACTTTCCCAAGAGACCCAGTACTTC,CASSLQGLSQETQYF
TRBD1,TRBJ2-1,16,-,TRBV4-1,TGCGCCAGCAGCCAGCCGGGACAGGGATCATACAATGAGCAGTTCTTC,CASSQPGQGSYNEQFF
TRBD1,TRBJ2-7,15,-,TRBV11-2,TGTGCCAGCAGCTCACTCCGGGACAGGGCCTACGAGCAGTACTTC,CASSSLRDRAYEQYF
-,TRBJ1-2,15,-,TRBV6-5,TGTGCCAGCAGTTACTCGGGAGCCGCCTTGGGTGGCTACACCTTC,CASSYSGAALGGYTF
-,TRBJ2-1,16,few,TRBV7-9,TGTGCCAGCAGCTTATTGCCACAGGTCTCCTACAATGAGCAGTTCTTC,CASSLLPQVSYNEQFF
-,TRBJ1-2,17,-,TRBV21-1,TGTGCCAGCAGCAAAGAAGCTAAACGGGGGGCGATGGCTGGCTACACCTTC,CASSKEAKRGAMAGYTF
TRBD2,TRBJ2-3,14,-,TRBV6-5,TGTGCCAGCGGGGTGACTAGCGGCACAGATACGCAGTATTTT,CASGVTSGTDTQYF
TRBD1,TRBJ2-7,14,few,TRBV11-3,TGTGCCAGCAGCTCCGGGACAGGGGGCGGCGAGCAGTACTTC,CASSSGTGGGEQYF
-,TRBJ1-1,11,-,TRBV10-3,TGTGCCATAAATTCGGGGGGTGAAGCTTTCTTT,CAINSGGEAFF
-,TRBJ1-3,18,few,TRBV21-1,TGTGCCAGCAGCCTCGGGGGGGACACCTTAGTCTCTGGAAACACCATATATTTT,CASSLGGDTLVSGNTIYF
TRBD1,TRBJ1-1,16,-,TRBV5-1,TGCGCCAGCAGCTTGGCGTACAGGGGGCGTCGCACTGAAGCTTTCTTT,CASSLAYRGRRTEAFF
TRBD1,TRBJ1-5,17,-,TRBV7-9,TGTGCCAGCAGCTTAGGGGTAGGGGGCAGGGGCAATCAGCCCCAGCATTTT,CASSLGVGGRGNQPQHF
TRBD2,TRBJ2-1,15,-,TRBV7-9,TGTGCCAGCAGCTTGGGGGGGGTGGGAGCCAATGAGCAGTTCTTC,CASSLGGVGANEQFF
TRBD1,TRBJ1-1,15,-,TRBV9,TGTGCCAGCAGCGCATCACCAGGGGGGAACACTGAAGCTTTCTTT,CASSASPGGNTEAFF
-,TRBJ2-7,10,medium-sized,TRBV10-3,TGTGCCACAGATTTCTACGAGCAGTACTTC,CATDFYEQYF